This T cell receptor beta chain stems from a study of identifying expanded T cells in peripheral blood. Study findings and constraints: Technical replicates showed around 1.1 changed clones; two weeks 15 to 20; four weeks 19. Clone count variance between roughly 2-week samples rose with total template count.

Collection occurred without any documented infections or immune events in donors. Sequencing used immunoSEQ multiplex PCR; TCRdb keeps in-frame clones, though not all of them. The table includes approximately 130,000 clones, 70% to 90% detected once. On this clone: The antigen is not known.

With V trimmed by 9 bases and J by 8 bases, 7 bases remained unmatched. From germline, CDR1 is SNHLY and CDR2 FYNNEI. This CDR3 spans 12 amino acids. V gene TRBV2 combines with J gene TRBJ1-1; 9 bases agree with TRBD1. The clonotype was recovered from a person aged 18 to 75 in good health. Sample: blood. Here the CDR3 DNA reads TGTGCCAGATGGGACAGGGAGAGGGAAGCTTTCTTT. Translation: CARWDREREAFF.